This is a list of T cell receptor beta chains from one sample in a study of blood T cell repertoires in COVID-19. Method: immunoSEQ multiplex PCR; TCRdb's copy keeps in-frame clones and lacks some. The data hold 150,000 or so clones, with around 80% observed a single time. The sequencing sample was made of PBMCs or T cells enriched from blood (not recorded which). All receptors come from a man over 45 who had recovered from COVID-19. The CDR3 runs from the conserved cysteine through the conserved F or W. The D gene is left open where the match is weak. Size is stated for part of the rows, as once, few or many counts, or as a class when the clone is expanded.

CDR3 DNA: TGTGCCAGCAGTTTACGGGGCGGGGGGGCCTACGAGCAGTACTTC
CDR3 protein: CASSLRGGGAYEQYF
clone size: NA
V gene: TRBV27
D gene: TRBD2
J gene: TRBJ2-7

CDR3 DNA: TGTGCCAGCAGTTGGAGCGGGAAGGTGAATAATGAGCAGTTCTTC
CDR3 protein: CASSWSGKVNNEQFF
clone size: NA
V gene: TRBV6-6
D gene: TRBD2
J gene: TRBJ2-1

CDR3 DNA: TGTGCCAGCAGCTTCCCAGTCCCGGGACAGGGTTCGGAGGGGGAAAAACTGTTTTTT
CDR3 protein: CASSFPVPGQGSEGEKLFF
clone size: NA
V gene: TRBV7-4
D gene: TRBD1
J gene: TRBJ1-4

CDR3 DNA: TGTGCCAGCAGCCCCGGCCGGTCGACAGGGTCGGAGACCCAGTACTTC
CDR3 protein: CASSPGRSTGSETQYF
clone size: NA
V gene: TRBV3-1/TRBV3-2
D gene: TRBD1
J gene: TRBJ2-5

CDR3 DNA: TGTGCCAGCAGCTCGTCCGGGACCTATAATTCACCCCTCCACTTT
CDR3 protein: CASSSSGTYNSPLHF
clone size: NA
V gene: TRBV7-2
D gene: NA
J gene: TRBJ1-6

CDR3 DNA: TGTGCCAGCAGTTTACGGGGTGGAGGGACAGATACGCAGTATTTT
CDR3 protein: CASSLRGGGTDTQYF
clone size: NA
V gene: TRBV28
D gene: NA
J gene: TRBJ2-3

CDR3 DNA: TGTGCCAGTAGTATCTTAGGGGGCGTGGAGACCCAGTACTTC
CDR3 protein: CASSILGGVETQYF
clone size: NA
V gene: TRBV19
D gene: TRBD1
J gene: TRBJ2-5

CDR3 DNA: TGCGCCAGCAGCCCCGGACTAAGCTCCTACAATGAGCAGTTCTTC
CDR3 protein: CASSPGLSSYNEQFF
clone size: once
V gene: TRBV4-3
D gene: NA
J gene: TRBJ2-1

CDR3 DNA: TGCGCCAGCAGCTTCAGGCCAACTAATGAAAAACTGTTTTTT
CDR3 protein: CASSFRPTNEKLFF
clone size: NA
V gene: TRBV5-1
D gene: NA
J gene: TRBJ1-4

CDR3 DNA: TGCGCCAGCAGCCCTGGGCTAGCGGGGGAAACCTACGAGCAGTACTTC
CDR3 protein: CASSPGLAGETYEQYF
clone size: NA
V gene: TRBV4-3
D gene: TRBD2
J gene: TRBJ2-7

CDR3 DNA: TGTGCCAGCAGTTTAGACAGGGCGGACACCATATATTTT
CDR3 protein: CASSLDRADTIYF
clone size: NA
V gene: TRBV12-3/TRBV12-4
D gene: NA
J gene: TRBJ1-3

CDR3 DNA: TGTGCCAGCAGCCCGCCCCCTCTAGCCGTCGCCGGGGAGCTGTTTTTT
CDR3 protein: CASSPPPLAVAGELFF
clone size: NA
V gene: TRBV11-2
D gene: NA
J gene: TRBJ2-2

CDR3 DNA: TGCGCCAGCCGGACTGAATCCAATCAGCCCCAGCATTTT
CDR3 protein: CASRTESNQPQHF
clone size: NA
V gene: TRBV5-1
D gene: NA
J gene: TRBJ1-5

CDR3 DNA: TGCGCCAGCAGCTTGGTCGGGACTAGCATAAATACGCAGTATTTT
CDR3 protein: CASSLVGTSINTQYF
clone size: NA
V gene: TRBV5-1
D gene: TRBD2
J gene: TRBJ2-3

CDR3 DNA: TGTGCCAGCAGCGTAGGGGACAGGGACCCCTACAATGAGCAGTTCTTC
CDR3 protein: CASSVGDRDPYNEQFF
clone size: NA
V gene: TRBV9
D gene: TRBD1
J gene: TRBJ2-1

CDR3 DNA: TGTGCCAGCAGCCCCACGCAGGGGTCCCTGTACTTC
CDR3 protein: CASSPTQGSLYF
clone size: NA
V gene: TRBV11-2
D gene: NA
J gene: TRBJ2-4

CDR3 DNA: TGTGCCAGCAGTTACATGGAGACTAATTCACCCCTCCACTTT
CDR3 protein: CASSYMETNSPLHF
clone size: NA
V gene: TRBV6-9
D gene: NA
J gene: TRBJ1-6

CDR3 DNA: TGTGCCAGCAGCAGGGGCTGGTTGGGCGGCGGACAGGGCTTCGACAATGAGCAGTTCTTC
CDR3 protein: CASSRGWLGGGQGFDNEQFF
clone size: once
V gene: TRBV7-3
D gene: TRBD1
J gene: TRBJ2-1

CDR3 DNA: TGTGCCAGCAGCCGGGACAGGGAAGCCTACGAGCAGTACTTC
CDR3 protein: CASSRDREAYEQYF
clone size: NA
V gene: TRBV4-2
D gene: TRBD1
J gene: TRBJ2-7

CDR3 DNA: TGTGCCTGGAGCCAGGAACAGGGGACGGGCCAGCCCCAGCATTTT
CDR3 protein: CAWSQEQGTGQPQHF
clone size: NA
V gene: TRBV30
D gene: TRBD1
J gene: TRBJ1-5

CDR3 DNA: TGTGCCTGGCTTTGGAGGGCCACTGAAGCTTTCTTT
CDR3 protein: CAWLWRATEAFF
clone size: NA
V gene: TRBV30
D gene: NA
J gene: TRBJ1-1

CDR3 DNA: TGTGCCAGCAGCCAATTCCCGGGAGCTAGCGGGGGTCCCTACAATGAGCAGTTCTTC
CDR3 protein: CASSQFPGASGGPYNEQFF
clone size: few
V gene: TRBV3-1/TRBV3-2
D gene: TRBD2
J gene: TRBJ2-1

CDR3 DNA: TGTGCCAGTATTGACAGGGGGCATGGCAATCAGCCCCAGCATTTT
CDR3 protein: CASIDRGHGNQPQHF
clone size: once
V gene: TRBV19
D gene: TRBD1
J gene: TRBJ1-5

CDR3 DNA: TGTGCCAGCAGTCCTCGGGGGGGCCAAGAGACCCAGTACTTC
CDR3 protein: CASSPRGGQETQYF
clone size: NA
V gene: TRBV6-5
D gene: TRBD2
J gene: TRBJ2-5

CDR3 DNA: TGTGCCAGTACCATTGGGCCGGGAAACACTGAAGCTTTCTTT
CDR3 protein: CASTIGPGNTEAFF
clone size: NA
V gene: TRBV19
D gene: NA
J gene: TRBJ1-1

CDR3 DNA: TGTGCCAGCAGCAGGGTGGGAGCAGATACGCAGTATTTT
CDR3 protein: CASSRVGADTQYF
clone size: NA
V gene: TRBV9
D gene: NA
J gene: TRBJ2-3

CDR3 DNA: TGCGCCAGCTCGGACAGGGGGAGCGAAAAACTGTTTTTT
CDR3 protein: CASSDRGSEKLFF
clone size: once
V gene: TRBV5-1
D gene: TRBD1
J gene: TRBJ1-4

CDR3 DNA: TGTGCCAGCAGTTACTCCAGGGGAATGAACACTGAAGCTTTCTTT
CDR3 protein: CASSYSRGMNTEAFF
clone size: once
V gene: TRBV6-5
D gene: NA
J gene: TRBJ1-1

CDR3 DNA: TGTGCCAGTACCCCCCGGGGGTCCTATGGCTACACCTTC
CDR3 protein: CASTPRGSYGYTF
clone size: NA
V gene: TRBV19
D gene: NA
J gene: TRBJ1-2

CDR3 DNA: TGTGCCAGCAGCGTGACGGCGGATAATGAAAAACTGTTTTTT
CDR3 protein: CASSVTADNEKLFF
clone size: NA
V gene: TRBV9
D gene: NA
J gene: TRBJ1-4

CDR3 DNA: TGTGCCAGCAGTGTAGTCGGGGAGCTGTTTTTT
CDR3 protein: CASSVVGELFF
clone size: NA
V gene: TRBV6-2/TRBV6-3
D gene: NA
J gene: TRBJ2-2

CDR3 DNA: TGTGCCAGCTCACCACCTCAGGGGACGGGGGAGACCCAGTACTTC
CDR3 protein: CASSPPQGTGETQYF
clone size: few
V gene: TRBV18
D gene: NA
J gene: TRBJ2-5

CDR3 DNA: TGTGCCAGCAGACGGGACAGTGCCTACGAGCAGTACTTC
CDR3 protein: CASRRDSAYEQYF
clone size: NA
V gene: TRBV11-2
D gene: TRBD1
J gene: TRBJ2-7

CDR3 DNA: TGTGCCAGCAGTTCGACAGGGCGTGGTGAGCAGTTCTTC
CDR3 protein: CASSSTGRGEQFF
clone size: NA
V gene: TRBV6-2/TRBV6-3
D gene: TRBD1
J gene: TRBJ2-1

CDR3 DNA: TGTGCCAGCAGGGGGGGGAGTAGGACCTACGAGCAGTACTTC
CDR3 protein: CASRGGSRTYEQYF
clone size: NA
V gene: TRBV7-2
D gene: TRBD2
J gene: TRBJ2-7

CDR3 DNA: TGTGCCAGCAGTACAGGGGTCTGGGGCACTGAAGCTTTCTTT
CDR3 protein: CASSTGVWGTEAFF
clone size: NA
V gene: TRBV2
D gene: TRBD1
J gene: TRBJ1-1

CDR3 DNA: TGCAGCGTGGACCGGACAGTAGATACGCAGTATTTT
CDR3 protein: CSVDRTVDTQYF
clone size: NA
V gene: TRBV29-1
D gene: NA
J gene: TRBJ2-3

CDR3 DNA: TGTGCCACCAGCACCCTAACAGGAGATCAGCCCCAGCATTTT
CDR3 protein: CATSTLTGDQPQHF
clone size: NA
V gene: TRBV15
D gene: NA
J gene: TRBJ1-5

CDR3 DNA: TGTGCCAGCAGTTTACAGAACTATGGCTACACCTTC
CDR3 protein: CASSLQNYGYTF
clone size: NA
V gene: TRBV12-3/TRBV12-4
D gene: NA
J gene: TRBJ1-2

CDR3 DNA: TGTGCCAGCTCACCTTGGGGACAGTATAGCAATCAGCCCCAGCATTTT
CDR3 protein: CASSPWGQYSNQPQHF
clone size: NA
V gene: TRBV18
D gene: TRBD1
J gene: TRBJ1-5

CDR3 DNA: TGTGCCAGTAGCCCCATCCCAAATCAGCCCCAGCATTTT
CDR3 protein: CASSPIPNQPQHF
clone size: NA
V gene: TRBV6-5
D gene: NA
J gene: TRBJ1-5

CDR3 DNA: TGTGCCAGTAGTAAGACAGCCTTCGACCGCAATGAGCAGTTCTTC
CDR3 protein: CASSKTAFDRNEQFF
clone size: NA
V gene: TRBV19
D gene: NA
J gene: TRBJ2-1

CDR3 DNA: TGTGCCAGCAGTGCCCGGGGGTACGGGCAGTACTTC
CDR3 protein: CASSARGYGQYF
clone size: NA
V gene: TRBV6-2/TRBV6-3
D gene: NA
J gene: TRBJ2-7

CDR3 DNA: TGTGCCAGTAGTATTACTCAAAGGACAGGGGGCGCTTCCCCTGAAAAACTGTTTTTT
CDR3 protein: CASSITQRTGGASPEKLFF
clone size: NA
V gene: TRBV19
D gene: TRBD1
J gene: TRBJ1-4

CDR3 DNA: TGTGCCATCCGACATGGGACAGCCGTTTTGTCACCCCTCCACTTT
CDR3 protein: CAIRHGTAVLSPLHF
clone size: NA
V gene: TRBV10-3
D gene: TRBD1
J gene: TRBJ1-6

CDR3 DNA: TGTGCCAGCAGTTCCGGGACAGGGGGCCACAATCAGCCCCAGCATTTT
CDR3 protein: CASSSGTGGHNQPQHF
clone size: NA
V gene: TRBV6-5
D gene: TRBD1
J gene: TRBJ1-5

CDR3 DNA: TGCGCCAGCAGCCATCCCCCCGGGGGGGTTAGCAATCAGCCCCAGCATTTT
CDR3 protein: CASSHPPGGVSNQPQHF
clone size: NA
V gene: TRBV4-1
D gene: NA
J gene: TRBJ1-5

CDR3 DNA: TGTGCCAGTAGCACGGGGACAGTCAACACCGGGGAGCTGTTTTTT
CDR3 protein: CASSTGTVNTGELFF
clone size: NA
V gene: TRBV19
D gene: TRBD1
J gene: TRBJ2-2

CDR3 DNA: TGTGCCAGCAGCTTAGGGACAAAGACAGGGAGCAGCTACACCTTC
CDR3 protein: CASSLGTKTGSSYTF
clone size: NA
V gene: TRBV11-1
D gene: TRBD1
J gene: TRBJ1-2

CDR3 DNA: TGTGCCAGCAGCCTCCTGGCGAGGCCTACTAATGAAAAACTGTTTTTT
CDR3 protein: CASSLLARPTNEKLFF
clone size: NA
V gene: TRBV11-2
D gene: NA
J gene: TRBJ1-4

CDR3 DNA: TGTGCCAGCAAAGCAGCGCCCTCTGGAAACACCATATATTTT
CDR3 protein: CASKAAPSGNTIYF
clone size: NA
V gene: TRBV6-5
D gene: NA
J gene: TRBJ1-3

CDR3 DNA: TGTGCCAGCAGCTTGATTGGAGCCTACGAGCAGTACTTC
CDR3 protein: CASSLIGAYEQYF
clone size: NA
V gene: TRBV5-4
D gene: NA
J gene: TRBJ2-7

CDR3 DNA: TGCGCCAGCAGCCTCGGGACTTTTGGGGCCGGGGAGCTGTTTTTT
CDR3 protein: CASSLGTFGAGELFF
clone size: NA
V gene: TRBV5-1
D gene: NA
J gene: TRBJ2-2

CDR3 DNA: TGTGCCAGCAACACGGGGCGGGACAATTCACCCCTCCACTTT
CDR3 protein: CASNTGRDNSPLHF
clone size: NA
V gene: TRBV7-9
D gene: NA
J gene: TRBJ1-6

CDR3 DNA: TGTGCCTGGAGTGTGGGGGGGTACCCCTTCGGCGGGGAGCTGTTTTTT
CDR3 protein: CAWSVGGYPFGGELFF
clone size: NA
V gene: TRBV30
D gene: TRBD2
J gene: TRBJ2-2

CDR3 DNA: TGCAGCGTTGAAATTTTCTCAGCAGGGGAGTCCGCAGCCCTCCACTTT
CDR3 protein: CSVEIFSAGESAALHF
clone size: NA
V gene: TRBV29-1
D gene: NA
J gene: TRBJ1-6

CDR3 DNA: TGTGCCAGCAGCTTAAAGGCAGGGGGCAGCAACACTGAAGCTTTCTTT
CDR3 protein: CASSLKAGGSNTEAFF
clone size: NA
V gene: TRBV7-3
D gene: TRBD1
J gene: TRBJ1-1

CDR3 DNA: TGTGCCAGCAGCGGCCAGGGATTTAACACTGAAGCTTTCTTT
CDR3 protein: CASSGQGFNTEAFF
clone size: once
V gene: TRBV7-9
D gene: NA
J gene: TRBJ1-1